The T cell receptor beta chain described here comes from a study of sequential checkpoint blockade in melanoma. Background on the study: Patients were randomized 1:1 to nivolumab-then-ipilimumab or ipilimumab-then-nivolumab first-line. Maintenance nivolumab came after either treatment sequence.

Noted treatment: randomized to nivolumab then ipilimumab (arm A) or the reverse (arm B). Patients had received no earlier DNA-damaging chemotherapy. Live CD3+CD8+ CD19− CD56− cells were sorted from PBMCs. Looked up from germline, CDR1 is GTSNPN and CDR2 is SVGIG (reference sequence). Deletions cut 0 bases from V and 0 bases from J, with 12 bases between. This CDR3 region has 16 residues. The repertoire was sequenced with immunoSEQ multiplex PCR; TCRdb's copy has only in-frame clones and lacks some. The sample carries over 2,000 clones, approximately 61% recorded once. The specimen was CD8+ T cells sorted from blood (inferred from file names), collected from a patient given nivolumab and ipilimumab in sequence. The chain recombines TRBV30 with TRBJ1-5; TRBD1 might be the D (6 bases). The receptor was derived from a human patient with melanoma. Some clones in this sample may be carry-over from other donors' samples. DNA for the CDR3: TGTGCCTGGAGTGTCTTACAGGGATATAGCAATCAGCCCCAGCATTTT. Amino acid sequence: CAWSVLQGYSNQPQHF.